Listed below are T cell receptor beta chains from one sample, sequenced in a study of blood T cells in healthy people across ages. TCRdb re-analysed the 5' RACE reads in MiXCR, keeping a single row per CDR3 protein. The sample has 1 million or so distinct CDR3 sequences; more than 35% are singletons. Sequenced input: blood. These TCRs come from a woman aged 60-70 years in good health. Both conserved end residues are part of each CDR3. D genes are given only for firm matches. Clone sizes are given selectively: once, few, many, or a class where the clone is expanded.

D: -; V: TRBV2; size: few; J: TRBJ2-3; DNA: TGTGCCAGCAGTGAAGAGTCCCTAGGCACAGATACGCAGTATTTT; CDR3: CASSEESLGTDTQYF
D: -; V: TRBV27; size: few; J: TRBJ2-2; DNA: TGTGCCAGCAGTTTACTGGGGAACACCGGGGAGCTGTTTTTT; CDR3: CASSLLGNTGELFF
D: -; V: TRBV5-1; size: -; J: TRBJ2-7; DNA: TGCGCCAGCAGCTTGGGGGGGGTCATCGGCGAGCAGTACTTC; CDR3: CASSLGGVIGEQYF
D: -; V: TRBV15; size: -; J: TRBJ2-2; DNA: TGTGCCACCAGAAAATTACAAAACCCCGGGGAGCTGTTTTTT; CDR3: CATRKLQNPGELFF
D: -; V: TRBV20-1; size: -; J: TRBJ2-7; DNA: TGCAGTGCGGAGGGCAGCTCCTACGAGCAGTACTTC; CDR3: CSAEGSSYEQYF
D: TRBD2; V: TRBV27; size: -; J: TRBJ2-4; DNA: TGTGCCAGCAGTTCCTATAGCGGGAGTTTAAACATTCAGTACTTC; CDR3: CASSSYSGSLNIQYF
D: -; V: TRBV5-1; size: -; J: TRBJ2-2; DNA: TGCGCCAGCAGCCCACAGACGAACACCGGGGAGCTGTTTTTT; CDR3: CASSPQTNTGELFF
D: TRBD2; V: TRBV6-1; size: -; J: TRBJ2-1; DNA: TGTGCCAGCACCCCAGGACTAGCGGGAGGAGGAACCTACAATGAGCAGTTCTTC; CDR3: CASTPGLAGGGTYNEQFF
D: -; V: TRBV27; size: few; J: TRBJ2-7; DNA: TGTGCCAGCAGTTTAGGCGACTCTTCCGAGCAGTACTTC; CDR3: CASSLGDSSEQYF
D: TRBD1; V: TRBV2; size: -; J: TRBJ2-2; DNA: TGTGCCAGCAGTGAGAACCCGACAGGGGCCACCGGGGAGCTGTTTTTT; CDR3: CASSENPTGATGELFF
D: -; V: TRBV20-1; size: -; J: TRBJ2-1; DNA: TGCAGTGCCCCCATGACAGGATACCGACTGAGCTCCTACAATGGGCAGTTCTTC; CDR3: CSAPMTGYRLSSYNGQFF
D: TRBD2; V: TRBV6-5; size: -; J: TRBJ2-3; DNA: TGTGCCAGTCAGGGCGGGAGGGCCGCAGATACGCAGTATTTT; CDR3: CASQGGRAADTQYF
D: TRBD2; V: TRBV11-2; size: -; J: TRBJ2-5; DNA: TGTGCCAGCAGAACAAGACTAGCGGGACCGGGGGAGACCCAGTACTTC; CDR3: CASRTRLAGPGETQYF
D: -; V: TRBV7-9; size: once; J: TRBJ2-1; DNA: TGTGCCAGCGGTTTCGGGGGTGAAGAGACCCAGTTCTTC; CDR3: CASGFGGEETQFF
D: -; V: TRBV6-5; size: few; J: TRBJ2-7; DNA: TGTGCCAGCAGTTGGGCAGCGGGCTACGAGCAGTACTTC; CDR3: CASSWAAGYEQYF
D: -; V: TRBV6-5; size: -; J: TRBJ1-2; DNA: TGTGCCAGCAGTTCCAGCACAGGGAACGGCTACACCTTC; CDR3: CASSSSTGNGYTF
D: -; V: TRBV4-1; size: few; J: TRBJ2-1; DNA: TGCGCCAGCAGCCCAGAGCCCATCTCCTACAATGAGCAGTTCTTC; CDR3: CASSPEPISYNEQFF
D: -; V: TRBV15; size: once; J: TRBJ1-1; DNA: TGTGCCACCAGCAGAGGGAGGAACACTGAAGCTTTCTTT; CDR3: CATSRGRNTEAFF
D: -; V: TRBV7-9; size: -; J: TRBJ2-3; DNA: TGTGCCAGCAGCAATTCAGATACGCAGTATTTT; CDR3: CASSNSDTQYF
D: TRBD2; V: TRBV20-1; size: -; J: TRBJ2-7; DNA: TGCAGTGCACAACTAACGGGAGGATCCTACGAGCAGTACTTC; CDR3: CSAQLTGGSYEQYF
D: -; V: TRBV7-2; size: many; J: TRBJ2-7; DNA: TGTGCCAGCAGCAATAGGGGGGGTGGGACTAACTACGAGCAGTACTTC; CDR3: CASSNRGGGTNYEQYF
D: -; V: TRBV20-1; size: -; J: TRBJ1-5; DNA: TGCAGCGCCACAAGTGGGGTAGGCGGCAATCAGCCCCAGCATTTT; CDR3: CSATSGVGGNQPQHF
D: TRBD2; V: TRBV4-1; size: -; J: TRBJ2-7; DNA: TGCGCCAGCAGCCAACTACTAGCGGGAGTCTACGAGCAGTACTTC; CDR3: CASSQLLAGVYEQYF
D: TRBD2; V: TRBV5-1; size: few; J: TRBJ2-1; DNA: TGCGCCAGCAGCTTGGGACCCGGGGGGGAGGGCTCAACTGAGCAGTTCTTC; CDR3: CASSLGPGGEGSTEQFF
D: TRBD1; V: TRBV28; size: few; J: TRBJ1-2; DNA: TGTGCCAGCACCACCACCCAGACAGGGAACCGCTACACCTTC; CDR3: CASTTTQTGNRYTF
D: TRBD2; V: TRBV10-1; size: few; J: TRBJ2-3; DNA: TGCGCCAGCAGTGAGGAAAGGAGCGGGAGGGCGGGAGATACGCAGTATTTT; CDR3: CASSEERSGRAGDTQYF
D: -; V: TRBV7-3; size: -; J: TRBJ2-1; DNA: TGTGCCAGCAGCTTTGTGGACAATGAGCAGTTCTTC; CDR3: CASSFVDNEQFF
D: -; V: TRBV9; size: few; J: TRBJ2-3; DNA: TGTGCCAGCAGCGTGGGGCAGGCCACAGATACGCAGTATTTT; CDR3: CASSVGQATDTQYF
D: TRBD2; V: TRBV7-9; size: -; J: TRBJ2-2; DNA: TGTGCCAGCAGCCAACCGGGACTAGTCCGGGCAACCGGGGAGCTGTTTTTT; CDR3: CASSQPGLVRATGELFF
D: TRBD2; V: TRBV10-3; size: few; J: TRBJ2-3; DNA: TGTGCCACCGCCTGGGCGGGAGGCACAGATACGCAGTATTTT; CDR3: CATAWAGGTDTQYF
D: TRBD1; V: TRBV11-2; size: -; J: TRBJ2-7; DNA: TGTGCCAGCAGCGTCCGGGACAGGGGCGAGCAGTACTTC; CDR3: CASSVRDRGEQYF
D: -; V: TRBV6-2/TRBV6-3; size: -; J: TRBJ2-7; DNA: TGTGCCAGCAGTTACTCGATCTACGAGCAGTACTTC; CDR3: CASSYSIYEQYF
D: TRBD2; V: TRBV2; size: once; J: TRBJ2-3; DNA: TGTGCCATCCTGGCGGGAGTATCAGATACGCAGTATTTT; CDR3: CAILAGVSDTQYF
D: TRBD1; V: TRBV7-2; size: -; J: TRBJ2-5; DNA: TGTGCCAGCAGCTTAAGGGGGCGCGTCCAAGAGACCCAGTACTTC; CDR3: CASSLRGRVQETQYF
D: -; V: TRBV12-3/TRBV12-4; size: -; J: TRBJ2-7; DNA: TGTGCCAGTAGTAAACAGGGAGGATCCTACGAGCAGTACTTC; CDR3: CASSKQGGSYEQYF
D: -; V: TRBV18; size: few; J: TRBJ2-3; DNA: TGTGCCAGCTCTCCCGACAGGACCACAGATACGCAGTATTTT; CDR3: CASSPDRTTDTQYF
D: TRBD1; V: TRBV7-2; size: -; J: TRBJ2-5; DNA: TGTGCCAGCAGCTTAGCGTTGTTCGGGGACAGGGGGAGTGTGACCCAGTACTTC; CDR3: CASSLALFGDRGSVTQYF
D: -; V: TRBV2; size: -; J: TRBJ2-3; DNA: TGCGCCAGTTTCTCTAGTAATGAGCAGTATTTT; CDR3: CASFSSNEQYF
D: TRBD1; V: TRBV5-1; size: few; J: TRBJ2-7; DNA: TGCGCCAGCAGCTTGGCCGGGACAGGGGGATACTACGAGCAGTACTTC; CDR3: CASSLAGTGGYYEQYF
D: TRBD1; V: TRBV12-3/TRBV12-4; size: -; J: TRBJ1-1; DNA: TGTGCCAGCAACCGACAGGGTGGTATCGCTGAAGCTTTCTTT; CDR3: CASNRQGGIAEAFF
D: TRBD1; V: TRBV7-9; size: -; J: TRBJ2-1; DNA: TGTGCCAGCAGCCCACCGGGACAGGGGTTAATTAATGAGCAGTTCTTC; CDR3: CASSPPGQGLINEQFF
D: -; V: TRBV10-3; size: few; J: TRBJ2-7; DNA: TGTGCCATCAGGGACGCGGATTCTTCGTCCTACGAGCAGTACTTC; CDR3: CAIRDADSSSYEQYF
D: -; V: TRBV2; size: -; J: TRBJ1-1; DNA: TGTGCCAGCAGGGAGGTTCGGGGATGGGACACTGAAGCTTTCTTT; CDR3: CASREVRGWDTEAFF
D: -; V: TRBV27; size: few; J: TRBJ2-7; DNA: TGTGCCAGCAGCAACATTCTACGCGCTGGCGAGCAGTACTTC; CDR3: CASSNILRAGEQYF
D: -; V: TRBV20-1; size: -; J: TRBJ2-1; DNA: TGCAGTGCTCAACTAGATGCTGAGCAGTTCTTC; CDR3: CSAQLDAEQFF
D: -; V: TRBV20-1; size: few; J: TRBJ2-7; DNA: TGCAGTGCTAGAGATGTACTAGGCCCCGGGTCTTACGAGCAGTACTTC; CDR3: CSARDVLGPGSYEQYF
D: TRBD2; V: TRBV6-2/TRBV6-3; size: -; J: TRBJ2-6; DNA: TGTGCCATTAAGCGGGGCCCAAAAGGTGCTGGGGCCAACGTCCTGACTTTC; CDR3: CAIKRGPKGAGANVLTF
D: TRBD2; V: TRBV7-2; size: -; J: TRBJ2-7; DNA: TGTGCCAGCAGCTATGGACTAGCAGTTACCTACGAGCAGTACTTC; CDR3: CASSYGLAVTYEQYF
D: TRBD2; V: TRBV11-2; size: few; J: TRBJ2-4; DNA: TGTGCCAGCAGCTTAGTAGGGGTAGGACTAGGATCATGGGAGCAGTACTTC; CDR3: CASSLVGVGLGSWEQYF
D: -; V: TRBV11-2; size: -; J: TRBJ2-5; DNA: TGTGCCAGCAGCCCACCCGGACAAGCGCAACAAGAGACCCAGTACTTC; CDR3: CASSPPGQAQQETQYF
D: TRBD2; V: TRBV11-2; size: -; J: TRBJ2-7; DNA: TGTGCCAGCAGCTTAGATCAGACAGTAGCGGGAGATGAGGCTCAGTACTTC; CDR3: CASSLDQTVAGDEAQYF
D: -; V: TRBV2; size: -; J: TRBJ1-5; DNA: TGTGCCAGCAGAGATGGCAGGGAGAATCAGCCCCAGCATTTT; CDR3: CASRDGRENQPQHF
D: -; V: TRBV5-1; size: -; J: TRBJ2-1; DNA: TGCGCCAGCAGCCGGGACGTGGACGAGCAGTTCTTC; CDR3: CASSRDVDEQFF